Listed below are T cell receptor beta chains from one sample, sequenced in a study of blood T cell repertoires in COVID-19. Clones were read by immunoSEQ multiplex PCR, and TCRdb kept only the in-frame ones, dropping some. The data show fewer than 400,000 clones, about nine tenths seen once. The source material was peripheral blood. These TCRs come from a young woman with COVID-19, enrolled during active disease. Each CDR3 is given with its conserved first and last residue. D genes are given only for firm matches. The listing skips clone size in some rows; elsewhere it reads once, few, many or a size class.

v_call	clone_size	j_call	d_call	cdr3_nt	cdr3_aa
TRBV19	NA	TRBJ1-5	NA	TGTGCCAGTATGGGGCAGGGGTATGGGCCCCAGCATTTT	CASMGQGYGPQHF
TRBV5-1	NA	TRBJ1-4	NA	TGCGCCAGCAGCTTGGAGAGGGGGTCTAATGAAAAACTGTTTTTT	CASSLERGSNEKLFF
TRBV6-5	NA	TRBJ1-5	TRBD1	TGTGCCAGCCTATGGACAGGGGGCAATCAGCCCCAGCATTTT	CASLWTGGNQPQHF
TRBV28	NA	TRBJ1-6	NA	TGTGCCACTTGGGCCTTTAGGGGGAATTCACCCCTCCACTTT	CATWAFRGNSPLHF
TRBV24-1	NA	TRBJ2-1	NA	TGTGCCACCAGCCCTGGGGGGTACAATGAGCAGTTCTTC	CATSPGGYNEQFF
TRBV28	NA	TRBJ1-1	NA	TGTGCCAGCAGCCATTCGGGTGGGACTGAAGCTTTCTTT	CASSHSGGTEAFF
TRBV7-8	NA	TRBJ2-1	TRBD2	TGTGCCAGCAGCTTAGCTGGCGGGAGAGGGGATTACAATGAGCAGTTCTTC	CASSLAGGRGDYNEQFF
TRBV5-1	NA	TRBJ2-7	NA	TGCGCCAGCGCCTGGCGGTACCCTGCCTACGAGCAGTACTTC	CASAWRYPAYEQYF
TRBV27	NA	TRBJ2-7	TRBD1	TGTGCCAGCAGTAAATTACAACAGGGGGCGACGAATTACGAGCAGTACTTC	CASSKLQQGATNYEQYF
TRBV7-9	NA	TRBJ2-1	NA	TGTGCCAGCAGCTCTATAGCGATGTACAATGAGCAGTTCTTC	CASSSIAMYNEQFF
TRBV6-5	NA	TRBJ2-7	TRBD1	TGTGCCAGCAGGGCGGGACAGGGACTCTACGAGCAGTACTTC	CASRAGQGLYEQYF
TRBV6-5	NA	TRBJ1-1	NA	TGTGCCAGCACCCTGGGGTTCCGGGGCACTGAAGCTTTCTTT	CASTLGFRGTEAFF
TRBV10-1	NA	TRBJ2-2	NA	TGCGCCAGCAGTGAGCAGGGGAACGGGGAGCTGTTTTTT	CASSEQGNGELFF
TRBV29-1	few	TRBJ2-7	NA	TGCAGCGCCTGGGAGAGCTCCTACGAGCAGTACTTC	CSAWESSYEQYF
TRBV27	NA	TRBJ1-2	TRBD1	TGTGCCAGCAGTTTTGGGACAGGGTTTAATGGCTACACCTTC	CASSFGTGFNGYTF
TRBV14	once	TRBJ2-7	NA	TGTGCCAGCAGCCAAACCTATACAGGGAAGGAGAGCTACGAGCAGTACTTC	CASSQTYTGKESYEQYF
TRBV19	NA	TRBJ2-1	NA	TGTGCCACCTGTCCCGTTACGGGCTCCTACAATGAGCAGTTCTTC	CATCPVTGSYNEQFF
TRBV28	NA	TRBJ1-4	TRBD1	TGTGCCAGCAGCCCAGGGGACAGGGATGAAAAACTGTTTTTT	CASSPGDRDEKLFF
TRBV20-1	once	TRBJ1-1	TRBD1	TGCAGTGGACAGGGGTCCGCTGAAGCTTTCTTT	CSGQGSAEAFF
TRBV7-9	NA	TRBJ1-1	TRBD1	TGTGCCAGCAGCCCACTGACAGGGGAGGGCACTGAAGCTTTCTTT	CASSPLTGEGTEAFF
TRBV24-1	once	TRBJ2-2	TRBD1	TGTGCCGCGTCCCGGGACAGTAACACCGGGGAGCTGTTTTTT	CAASRDSNTGELFF
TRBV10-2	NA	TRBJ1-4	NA	TGCGCCAGCAGTGACAGGGTTACTAATGAAAAACTGTTTTTT	CASSDRVTNEKLFF
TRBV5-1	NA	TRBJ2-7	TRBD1	TGCGCCAGCAGCCCTGGACAGGTGGACTACGAGCAGTACTTC	CASSPGQVDYEQYF
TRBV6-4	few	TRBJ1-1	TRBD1	TGTGCCAGCAGTGCCGAACAAGAGTCTGGGACAGGGAACACTGAAGCTTTCTTT	CASSAEQESGTGNTEAFF
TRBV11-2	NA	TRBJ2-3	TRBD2	TGTGCCAGCAGCTTAGGATCTAGCGGCCACACAGATACGCAGTATTTT	CASSLGSSGHTDTQYF
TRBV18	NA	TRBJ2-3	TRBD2	TGTGCCAGCTCACCGGGAGGGCAAAGCACAGATACGCAGTATTTT	CASSPGGQSTDTQYF
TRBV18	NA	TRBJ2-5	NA	TGTGCCAGCTCACCAGAGAGGCAAGAGACCCAGTACTTC	CASSPERQETQYF
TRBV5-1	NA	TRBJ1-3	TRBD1	TGCGCCAGCAGCCCTCAGGGGGCCAACTCTGGAAACACCATATATTTT	CASSPQGANSGNTIYF
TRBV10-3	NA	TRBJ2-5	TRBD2	TGTGCCATCAGTGAGTCGCGAGCGGGAGAGGAGACCCAGTACTTC	CAISESRAGEETQYF
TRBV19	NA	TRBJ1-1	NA	TGTGCCAGTAGTATCGGGGGGGCGCTTAACACTGAAGCTTTCTTT	CASSIGGALNTEAFF
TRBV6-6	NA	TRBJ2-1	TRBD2	TGTGCCAGCAGTTACGGGGGACTACACTACAATGAGCAGTTCTTC	CASSYGGLHYNEQFF
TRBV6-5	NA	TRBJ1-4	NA	TGTGCCAGCACCAAGGGCGGACTCGGGGAAAAACTGTTTTTT	CASTKGGLGEKLFF
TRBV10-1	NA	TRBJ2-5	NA	TGCGCCAGCAGTGAAAATCCCGGAGAGACCCAGTACTTC	CASSENPGETQYF
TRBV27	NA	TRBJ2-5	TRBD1	TGTGCCAGCAGTCCACGACAGGGAGAGACCCAGTACTTC	CASSPRQGETQYF
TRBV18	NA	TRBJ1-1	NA	TGTGCCAGCTCACCACGGGAGGGGAAGGGCACTGAAGCTTTCTTT	CASSPREGKGTEAFF
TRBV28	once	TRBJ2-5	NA	TGTGCCAGCAGCTCCCTTGTTGCAGGGGAAGAGACCCAGTACTTC	CASSSLVAGEETQYF
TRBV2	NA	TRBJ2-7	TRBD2	TGTGCCAGCAGTGAAGGAAGGGGCATAGTACTAGCGGGAGCAAACTACGAGCAGTACTTC	CASSEGRGIVLAGANYEQYF
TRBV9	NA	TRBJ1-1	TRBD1	TGTGCCAGCAGCCCCCGGACAGGCATGAACACTGAAGCTTTCTTT	CASSPRTGMNTEAFF
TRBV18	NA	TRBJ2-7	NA	TGTGCCAGCTACAATCGAACAGCCTACGAGCAGTACTTC	CASYNRTAYEQYF
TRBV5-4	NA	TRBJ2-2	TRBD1	TGTGCCAGCAGCCTGGGACAGGGGATCACCGGGGAGCTGTTTTTT	CASSLGQGITGELFF
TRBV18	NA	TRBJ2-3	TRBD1	TGTGCCAGCACGGGACAGAACACAGATACGCAGTATTTT	CASTGQNTDTQYF
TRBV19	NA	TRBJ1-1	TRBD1	TGTGCCAGTAGTATGATGCAACAGGGGGCTACTGAAGCTTTCTTT	CASSMMQQGATEAFF
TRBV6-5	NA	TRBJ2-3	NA	TGTGCCAGCCGGGAGTCCAGCACAGATACGCAGTATTTT	CASRESSTDTQYF
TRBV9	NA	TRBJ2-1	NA	TGTGCCAGCAGCGTAGACGCAGATGAGCAGTTCTTC	CASSVDADEQFF
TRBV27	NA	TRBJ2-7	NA	TGTGCCAGCAAAACGAAGGACGGGGTCTCCTACGAGCAGTACTTC	CASKTKDGVSYEQYF